This T cell receptor beta chain is drawn from a study of lymphopenia after photon versus proton radiotherapy. General study findings and limits: Authors raise, but do not show, better survival with proton therapy. Larger post-nadir TCR diversity loss correlated inversely with survival in deceased patients.

As to this clone: The antigen remains unidentified.

Measured with immunoSEQ multiplex PCR; TCRdb has only the in-frame clones, and not every one. Found here are about 83,000 clones, around 88% of them singletons; the top ten hold roughly 1.4%. Germline V gene sequence: CDR1 SEHNR, CDR2 FQNEAQ (reference sequence). V lost 5 bases and J lost 5, with 15 bases in between. This CDR3 comprises 15 residues. Source: peripheral blood, taken from a patient treated with proton-based radiotherapy. The chain joins TRBV7-9 to TRBJ1-4; unclear D gene. The origin of this receptor is a man in his sixties with pancreatic cancer. CDR3 sequence: CASSRLGPINEKLFF. In nucleotides, the CDR3 is TGTGCCAGCAGCCGTTTGGGCCCTATCAATGAAAAACTGTTTTTT.